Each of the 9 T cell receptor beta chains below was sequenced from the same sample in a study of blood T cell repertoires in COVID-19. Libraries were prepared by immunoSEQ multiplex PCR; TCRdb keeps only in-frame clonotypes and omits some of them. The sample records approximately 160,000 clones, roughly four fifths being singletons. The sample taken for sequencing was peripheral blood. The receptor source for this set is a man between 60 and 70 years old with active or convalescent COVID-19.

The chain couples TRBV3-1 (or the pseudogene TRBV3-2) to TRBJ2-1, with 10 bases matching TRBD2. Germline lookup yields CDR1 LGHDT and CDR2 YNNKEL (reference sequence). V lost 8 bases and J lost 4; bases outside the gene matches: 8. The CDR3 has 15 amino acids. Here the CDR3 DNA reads TGTGCCAGCTACTCTAGCGGGAGAGGGTACAATGAGCAGTTCTTC. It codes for CASYSSGRGYNEQFF.

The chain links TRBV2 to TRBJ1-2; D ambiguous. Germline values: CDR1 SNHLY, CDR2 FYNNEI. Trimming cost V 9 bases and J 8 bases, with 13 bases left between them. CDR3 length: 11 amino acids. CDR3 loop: CASGETGGYTF. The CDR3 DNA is TGTGCCAGTGGAGAGACGGGAGGCTACACCTTC.

CDR3 residues: CASQDVNTDTEAFF. The DNA of the CDR3 is TGCGCCAGCCAAGATGTTAATACGGACACTGAAGCTTTCTTT. The genes are TRBV5-1 and TRBJ1-1; D remains unclear. The germline CDR1 and CDR2 sequences are SGHRS and YFSETQ. The CDR3 has 14 residues. Trimming removed 7 bases from V and 3 bases from J, with 16 bases in between.

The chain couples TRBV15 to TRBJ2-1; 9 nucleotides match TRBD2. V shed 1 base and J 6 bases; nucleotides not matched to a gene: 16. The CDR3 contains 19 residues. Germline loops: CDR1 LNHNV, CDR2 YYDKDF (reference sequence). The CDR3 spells CATSRAPPGLSGGSNEQFF. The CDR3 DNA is TGTGCCACCAGCAGAGCCCCTCCTGGACTCAGCGGGGGGTCCAATGAGCAGTTCTTC.

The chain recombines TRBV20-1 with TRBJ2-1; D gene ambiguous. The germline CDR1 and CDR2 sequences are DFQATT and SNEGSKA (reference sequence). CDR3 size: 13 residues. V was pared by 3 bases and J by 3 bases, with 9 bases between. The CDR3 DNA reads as TGCAGTGCTAGTCTAGTGGTCTACAATGAGCAGTTCTTC. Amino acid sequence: CSASLVVYNEQFF.

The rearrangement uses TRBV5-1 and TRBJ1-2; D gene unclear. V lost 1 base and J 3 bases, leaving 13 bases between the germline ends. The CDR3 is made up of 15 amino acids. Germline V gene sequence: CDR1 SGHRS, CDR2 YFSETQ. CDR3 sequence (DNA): TGCGCCAGCAGCTTGATGGGAACGCGGGACTATGGCTACACCTTC. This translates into CASSLMGTRDYGYTF.

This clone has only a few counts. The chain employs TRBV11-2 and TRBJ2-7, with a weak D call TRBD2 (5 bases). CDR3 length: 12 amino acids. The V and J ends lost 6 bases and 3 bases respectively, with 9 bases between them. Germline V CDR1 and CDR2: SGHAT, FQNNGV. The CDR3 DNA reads TGTGCCAGCAGGGGAGAACTCTACGAGCAGTACTTC. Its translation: CASRGELYEQYF.

This chain's CDR3 is CASSSGGAATDTQYF. The CDR3 nucleotides read TGTGCCAGCAGTAGCGGGGGGGCGGCGACAGATACGCAGTATTTT. This chain connects TRBV6-5 to TRBJ2-3, with 10 positions matching TRBD2. Germline assignment: CDR1 MNHEY and CDR2 SVGAGI. CDR3 length: 15 residues. Trimming took 5 bases from V and 3 from J; bases not matched to a gene: 5.

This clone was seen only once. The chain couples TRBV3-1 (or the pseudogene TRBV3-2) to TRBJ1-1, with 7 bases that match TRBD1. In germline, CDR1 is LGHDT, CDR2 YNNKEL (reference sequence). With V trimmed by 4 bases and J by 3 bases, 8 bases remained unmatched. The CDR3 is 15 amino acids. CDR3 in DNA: TGTGCCAGCAGCCGCGAGACAGGGTTTGACACTGAAGCTTTCTTT. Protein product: CASSRETGFDTEAFF.